These T cell receptor beta chains were read from a single sample in a study of graft-versus-host responses after intestinal transplantation. Data came from immunoSEQ multiplex PCR; TCRdb stores just in-frame clones and leaves some out. The sample has 84,000 or so clones, 80% to 90% seen once. Which antigens these TCRs recognize remains unknown. Sequenced material: unstimulated CD8+ T cells sorted from spleen or lymph node cells, taken before transplant. The receptors were sampled from a human donor who was the organ donor for an intestinal transplant. Each CDR3 is given with its conserved first and last residue. D genes are given only for firm matches. Only part of the rows carry a size: once, few, many, or a class if the clone is expanded.

CASSDKTTVRNNEQFF TGTGCCAGCAGTGATAAGACGACAGTCCGCAACAATGAGCAGTTCTTC 16 NA TRBJ2-1 NA TRBV2
CASSQDSQGAFYEQYF TGTGCCAGCAGCCAAGACTCCCAGGGAGCATTCTACGAGCAGTACTTC 16 NA TRBJ2-7 NA TRBV4-2
CASSSDGVAVDNNEQFF TGTGCCAGCAGTTCTGACGGGGTAGCGGTAGATAACAATGAGCAGTTCTTC 17 NA TRBJ2-1 NA TRBV27
CASSLEGGTFENTEAFF TGTGCCAGCAGTTTAGAGGGGGGGACGTTTGAAAACACTGAAGCTTTCTTT 17 NA TRBJ1-1 NA TRBV28
CASSLAAGGHNEQFF TGCGCCAGCAGCTTGGCGGCGGGGGGGCACAATGAGCAGTTCTTC 15 NA TRBJ2-1 TRBD2 TRBV5-1
CASSVEGGLSSNEQFF TGTGCCAGCAGCGTAGAGGGCGGACTGTCGAGCAATGAGCAGTTCTTC 16 NA TRBJ2-1 NA TRBV9
CASSLSPVGWNSPLHF TGTGCCAGCAGCCTCTCCCCTGTGGGATGGAATTCACCCCTCCACTTT 16 NA TRBJ1-6 NA TRBV14
CASGYRQTNQPQHF TGTGCCAGCGGCTATAGACAGACCAATCAGCCCCAGCATTTT 14 NA TRBJ1-5 NA TRBV2
CASSEPYGIQGTYEQYF TGTGCCAGCAGTGAACCATATGGAATCCAGGGAACCTACGAGCAGTACTTC 17 NA TRBJ2-7 NA TRBV6-1
CASSFSGPYEQYF TGCGCCAGCAGCTTCTCGGGTCCCTACGAGCAGTACTTC 13 NA TRBJ2-7 NA TRBV5-1
CASSVDEGNYGYTF TGTGCCAGCAGCGTAGACGAGGGAAACTATGGCTACACCTTC 14 NA TRBJ1-2 NA TRBV9
CASSLPGGPKNIQYF TGCGCCAGCAGCTTGCCGGGGGGACCCAAAAACATTCAGTACTTC 15 NA TRBJ2-4 TRBD2 TRBV5-1
CASSTEPTTTNEKLFF TGCGCCAGCAGCACCGAACCGACAACAACTAATGAAAAACTGTTTTTT 16 NA TRBJ1-4 NA TRBV5-1
CASSLGLSEYLYGYTF TGTGCCAGCAGCTTGGGTCTTTCTGAATACCTCTATGGCTACACCTTC 16 few TRBJ1-2 NA TRBV5-8
CASSQRGFADTQYF TGTGCCAGCAGCCAGAGGGGGTTTGCAGATACGCAGTATTTT 14 once TRBJ2-3 NA TRBV5-6
CASSVTGNTEAFF TGTGCCAGCAGTGTAACAGGAAACACTGAAGCTTTCTTT 13 NA TRBJ1-1 NA TRBV27
CASSQERGMNTEAFF TGTGCCAGCAGCCAAGAAAGGGGAATGAACACTGAAGCTTTCTTT 15 NA TRBJ1-1 NA TRBV14
CASSYDTSTYEQYF TGTGCCAGCAGCTACGACACTTCTACCTACGAGCAGTACTTC 14 NA TRBJ2-7 NA TRBV5-4
CASSGWGADNSPLHF TGCGCCAGCAGCGGGTGGGGGGCCGATAATTCACCCCTCCACTTT 15 few TRBJ1-6 NA TRBV5-1
CASSYSMGSYEQYF TGTGCCAGCAGTTACTCGATGGGTTCCTACGAGCAGTACTTC 14 NA TRBJ2-7 NA TRBV6-5
CASSPPFGDQPQHF TGTGCCAGCAGCCCCCCCTTCGGCGATCAGCCCCAGCATTTT 14 NA TRBJ1-5 NA TRBV7-9
CAWSPSVSYGYTF TGTGCCTGGAGTCCTTCCGTTTCCTATGGCTACACCTTC 13 NA TRBJ1-2 NA TRBV30
CASSLAASNYEQYF TGTGCCAGCAGCTTGGCCGCCTCAAACTACGAGCAGTACTTC 14 NA TRBJ2-7 NA TRBV5-6
CASSADRGEKLFF TGTGCCAGCAGCGCCGACCGAGGGGAAAAACTGTTTTTT 13 NA TRBJ1-4 NA TRBV9
CASSLNRDRGETQYF TGTGCCAGCAGCTTGAACCGGGACAGGGGAGAGACCCAGTACTTC 15 NA TRBJ2-5 TRBD1 TRBV11-2
CASSEEQGPYEAFF TGTGCCAGCAGTGAAGAACAGGGGCCTTATGAAGCTTTCTTT 14 NA TRBJ1-1 TRBD1 TRBV6-1
CASSQDYSGGAEAFF TGCGCCAGCAGCCAAGATTATTCAGGGGGAGCTGAAGCTTTCTTT 15 NA TRBJ1-1 TRBD1 TRBV4-1
CASSLGVLTEAFF TGTGCCAGCAGCTTAGGGGTCCTCACTGAAGCTTTCTTT 13 NA TRBJ1-1 NA TRBV6-5
CASSHAPGQGSQPQHF TGCGCCAGCAGCCATGCCCCGGGACAGGGTAGTCAGCCCCAGCATTTT 16 NA TRBJ1-5 TRBD1 TRBV4-1
CASSPLGAGVNEQFF TGTGCCAGCAGCCCCCTGGGGGCTGGGGTCAATGAGCAGTTCTTC 15 NA TRBJ2-1 NA TRBV9
CASSPSTIQDLFSGNTIYF TGTGCCAGCAGCCCTAGTACAATACAGGACCTTTTCTCTGGAAACACCATATATTTT 19 NA TRBJ1-3 NA TRBV5-6
CASSQSGDPTGEQYF TGCGCCAGCAGCCAAAGCGGGGATCCCACGGGGGAGCAGTACTTC 15 NA TRBJ2-7 TRBD2 TRBV4-1
CASSRGSGNTIYF TGTGCCAGCAGCCGGGGGTCTGGAAACACCATATATTTT 13 few TRBJ1-3 NA TRBV6-1
CASSYHTGASYEQYF TGTGCCAGCAGTTACCATACAGGGGCCTCCTACGAGCAGTACTTC 15 NA TRBJ2-7 TRBD1 TRBV6-5
CASSLLASYNEQFF TGTGCCAGCAGCTTACTAGCTTCCTACAATGAGCAGTTCTTC 14 NA TRBJ2-1 NA TRBV7-2
CASSRTGRTDYSGNTIYF TGCGCCAGCAGCCGTACCGGCAGGACCGATTACTCTGGAAACACCATATATTTT 18 few TRBJ1-3 NA TRBV5-1
CASSRQVGSGFSITDTQYF TGCGCCAGCAGTCGACAAGTCGGTAGCGGGTTTTCTATCACAGATACGCAGTATTTT 19 NA TRBJ2-3 TRBD2 TRBV4-1
CASSVGDLNTEAFF TGTGCCAGCAGCGTCGGGGATCTGAACACTGAAGCTTTCTTT 14 NA TRBJ1-1 NA TRBV9
CSVEESPRKYNEQFF TGCAGCGTTGAAGAGTCCCCCAGAAAATACAATGAGCAGTTCTTC 15 NA TRBJ2-1 NA TRBV29-1
CASSYLGQGGYEQYF TGTGCCAGCAGTTACCTGGGACAGGGGGGTTACGAGCAGTACTTC 15 NA TRBJ2-7 TRBD1 TRBV6-5
CASGRTLDIRHEQYF TGTGCCAGCGGCCGCACGCTGGACATCCGTCACGAGCAGTACTTC 15 NA TRBJ2-7 NA TRBV7-9
CASSEYRAANSGNTIYF TGTGCCAGCAGTGAATATAGGGCAGCAAACTCTGGAAACACCATATATTTT 17 NA TRBJ1-3 NA TRBV2
CASSSWGQDLEPQHF TGTGCCAGCAGTAGCTGGGGACAGGATCTCGAGCCCCAGCATTTT 15 NA TRBJ1-5 TRBD1 TRBV28
CASSSFNQPQHF TGTGCCAGCAGCTCCTTCAATCAGCCCCAGCATTTT 12 once TRBJ1-5 NA TRBV5-6
CASSSPGLYNEQFF TGTGCCAGCAGCTCACCGGGACTTTACAATGAGCAGTTCTTC 14 NA TRBJ2-1 NA TRBV5-4
CASSLDVGAYNSPLHF TGTGCCAGCAGCTTGGATGTTGGGGCCTATAATTCACCCCTCCACTTT 16 NA TRBJ1-6 NA TRBV5-6
CASSLGPASYNEQFF TGTGCCAGCAGCTTGGGGCCGGCATCGTACAATGAGCAGTTCTTC 15 NA TRBJ2-1 NA TRBV5-6
CASSSTGVYGIQYF TGTGCCAGCAGCTCCACAGGGGTCTATGGCATTCAGTACTTC 14 NA TRBJ2-4 TRBD1 TRBV7-9